The 24 T cell receptor beta chains in this list originate from one sample, sequenced in a study of T cells in localized non-small cell lung cancer. Produced via immunoSEQ multiplex PCR; TCRdb's table is partial and in-frame only. This sample has tens of thousands of clones, with 86% found just once. The specimen comprised peripheral blood, sampled before any cancer treatment. The receptors originated from a male donor at least 60 years old with stage III squamous cell lung carcinoma.

The V gene is TRBV19, the J gene TRBJ2-7; a weak D match, TRBD2 (5 bases). The CDR3 covers 13 residues. Germline assignment: CDR1 LNHDA and CDR2 SQIVND (reference sequence). Trimming shortened V by 4 bases and J by 3 bases, and 10 bases separated the two germline ends. CDR3 in DNA: TGTGCCAGTAGTAGTCCGGGAAACTACGAGCAGTACTTC. Amino acids: CASSSPGNYEQYF.

The chain recombines TRBV28 with TRBJ1-1; D is possibly TRBD1 (6 bases). Germline-derived CDR1 and CDR2 are MDHEN and SYDVKM. The CDR3 sequence is 15 residues long. The V gene lost 2 bases and the J gene lost 4 bases, with 14 bases spanning the gap. The chain's CDR3 is CASSLGGGWTTEAFF. The CDR3 DNA sequence: TGTGCCAGCAGTTTAGGAGGGGGGTGGACCACTGAAGCTTTCTTT.

This chain connects TRBV9 to TRBJ1-3, with a possible D match to TRBD1 (5 bases). The V and J ends lost 1 base and 4 bases respectively, with 12 bases between them. The CDR3 is made up of 15 amino acids. CDR1 and CDR2 (germline): SGDLS, YYNGEE. In nucleotides, the CDR3 is TGTGCCAGCAGCGTACAGGGCGCGGGGGGAAACACCATATATTTT. Residues: CASSVQGAGGNTIYF.

V and J are TRBV28 and TRBJ1-1; 10 nucleotides match TRBD1. Germline values: CDR1 MDHEN, CDR2 SYDVKM. Germline trimming cut 4 bases from V and 4 bases from J; bases unmatched to any gene: 6. This CDR3 is 15 amino acids long. CDR3 in DNA: TGTGCCAGCAGTTCCCGGACAGGGGGAGGCACTGAAGCTTTCTTT. Protein: CASSSRTGGGTEAFF.

V gene TRBV6-6 combines with J gene TRBJ1-5; no clear D gene. Germline V gene lookup returns CDR1 MNHNY and CDR2 SVGAGI (reference sequence). The CDR3 sequence is 15 residues long. The V and J ends lost 6 bases and 1 base respectively, with 13 bases between them. CDR3 amino acids: CASSLSPRSNQPQHF. The CDR3 DNA sequence: TGTGCCAGCAGCCTTTCACCCAGGAGCAATCAGCCCCAGCATTTT.

The chain couples TRBV27 to TRBJ2-7; D possibly corresponds to TRBD2 (6 bases). The CDR3 sequence is 14 residues long. V lost 6 bases and J lost 6, with 18 bases in between. CDR1 and CDR2 from the germline V gene are MNHEY and SMNVEV (reference sequence). DNA for the CDR3: TGTGCCAGCAGCCCACGGGACTCCGGTGGCGAGCAGTACTTC. It is translated as CASSPRDSGGEQYF.

V and J are TRBV9 and TRBJ2-5; TRBD1 is a possible D gene (7 bases). The CDR3 length is 14 residues. Germline V gene lookup returns CDR1 SGDLS and CDR2 YYNGEE. V lost 3 bases and J lost 11, with 20 bases in between. CDR3 protein: CASSATGWWGEQYF. DNA of the CDR3: TGTGCCAGCAGCGCGACAGGGTGGTGGGGGGAGCAGTACTTC. Looking up the rest from reference TRBV9 and TRBJ2-5 gives the full variable domain: DSGVTQTPKHLITATGQRVTLRCSPRSGDLSVYWYQQSLDQGLQFLIQYYNGEERAKGNILERFSAQQFPDLHSELNLSSLELGDSALYFCASSATGWWGEQYFGPGTRLLVL.

This chain connects TRBV5-1 to TRBJ2-5, with D possibly TRBD2 on 6 matching bases. The V gene's germline CDR1 is SGHRS and CDR2 YFSETQ. This CDR3 region has 16 residues. Trimming took off 4 bases at V and 5 bases at J, with 21 bases between the two ends. The CDR3 here is CASSAGSDFPGETQYF. CDR3 nucleotides: TGCGCCAGCAGCGCGGGGTCGGACTTTCCCGGGGAGACCCAGTACTTC.

The rearrangement joins TRBV5-1 to TRBJ1-3; 8 bases map to TRBD1. Germline V gene sequence: CDR1 SGHRS, CDR2 YFSETQ. This CDR3 has 15 residues. Trimming at V came to 5 bases and at J to 0 bases, leaving 4 bases not matched to a gene. In DNA form, the CDR3 reads TGCGCCAGCAGTCAAGACAGGGGCTCTGGAAACACCATATATTTT. Translating gives CASSQDRGSGNTIYF.

V usage is TRBV28 and J usage is TRBJ1-5; D remains ambiguous. Germline assignment: CDR1 MDHEN and CDR2 SYDVKM. The V end was cut by 3 bases, the J end by 1 base, with 10 bases between. The CDR3 totals 15 residues. CDR3 region: CASSLPGFSNQPQHF. In DNA, the CDR3 is TGTGCCAGCAGTTTGCCAGGTTTCAGCAATCAGCCCCAGCATTTT.

V is TRBV9 and J is TRBJ2-1; 8 bases line up with TRBD1. V shed 0 bases and J 6 bases; nucleotides not matched to a gene: 8. The germline V gene encodes CDR1 SGDLS and CDR2 YYNGEE. The CDR3 loop spans 16 amino acids. The CDR3 nucleotides are TGTGCCAGCAGCGTAGCCCAGTGGACAGGGCCCAATGAGCAGTTCTTC. The encoded protein is CASSVAQWTGPNEQFF.

The chain links TRBV5-1 to TRBJ2-2; D possibly uses TRBD1 or TRBD2 (5 bases each). The CDR3 covers 15 residues. With 0 bases removed from V and 7 bases from J, the gap between germline ends came to 13 bases. Germline CDR1 reads SGHRS; CDR2 reads YFSETQ. The CDR3 protein is CASSLVPGAGGELFF. DNA for the CDR3: TGCGCCAGCAGCTTGGTCCCCGGGGCGGGCGGGGAGCTGTTTTTT. Supplemented by reference TRBV5-1 and TRBJ2-2, the full variable domain reads KAGVTQTPRYLIKTRGQQVTLSCSPISGHRSVSWYQQTPGQGLQFLFEYFSETQRNKGNFPGRFSGRQFSNSRSEMNVSTLELGDSALYLCASSLVPGAGGELFFGEGSRLTVL.

The rearrangement links TRBV9 to TRBJ2-1; the D gene is possibly TRBD1 (6 bases). This CDR3 comprises 16 residues. Germline-derived CDR1 and CDR2 are SGDLS and YYNGEE. Trimming removed 3 bases at V and 9 bases at J, with 22 bases between. CDR3 sequence (DNA): TGTGCCAGCAGCGCCGGCTCAGGGGCTATGGCCAGTGAGCAGTTCTTC. Protein product: CASSAGSGAMASEQFF.

The chain uses TRBV2 and TRBJ1-4, with D perhaps matching TRBD1 (5 bases). Germline CDR1 is SNHLY and CDR2 is FYNNEI. The V gene lost 6 bases and the J gene lost 4 bases, with 15 bases spanning the gap. The CDR3 spans 15 residues. CDR3 nucleotide sequence: TGTGCCAGCAGGGGTGGGACGGTATATAATGAAAAACTGTTTTTT. Its protein product is CASRGGTVYNEKLFF.

This clone was counted a single time. This sequence joins TRBV2 and TRBJ2-7, with 7 positions matching TRBD1. Germline V lookup: CDR1 SNHLY, CDR2 FYNNEI. This CDR3 is 13 amino acids long. Trimming took 6 bases from V and 4 from J; bases not matched to a gene: 6. The CDR3 protein is CASRRQGGYEQYF. The DNA for the CDR3 is TGTGCCAGCAGGCGACAGGGCGGGTACGAGCAGTACTTC.

J is TRBJ1-1 and V is TRBV6-5, with TRBD1 matching 10 bases. CDR1 is MNHEY and CDR2 is SVGAGI in the germline V gene. The CDR3 runs 13 residues. The ends lost 7 bases at V and 4 bases at J; junction bases unmatched: 3. CDR3 region: CASTGTGVTEAFF. DNA of the CDR3: TGTGCCAGCACCGGGACAGGGGTCACTGAAGCTTTCTTT.

This chain joins TRBV2 and TRBJ2-1, with D possibly TRBD1 on 6 matching bases. The germline gives CDR1 SNHLY, CDR2 FYNNEI. The CDR3 spans 14 residues. V lost 5 bases to trimming and J lost 10 bases, with 18 bases between them. The CDR3 loop reads CASSPRTGIGEQFF. CDR3 DNA sequence: TGTGCCAGCAGTCCCAGAACAGGGATCGGGGAGCAGTTCTTC.

The chain joins TRBV18 to TRBJ2-3; tentatively, D is TRBD1 (5 bases). The germline V gene encodes CDR1 KGHSH and CDR2 LQKENI. The CDR3 is 17 amino acids. V gave up 1 base and J gave up 4 bases, with 18 bases separating them. CDR3 DNA sequence: TGTGCCAGCTCACCACAAACGGCCAGGGTAGGGCCAGATACGCAGTATTTT. Protein sequence: CASSPQTARVGPDTQYF. Combining the CDR3 with reference TRBV18 and TRBJ2-3 gives the whole variable domain NAGVMQNPRHLVRRRGQEARLRCSPMKGHSHVYWYRQLPEEGLKFMVYLQKENIIDESGMPKERFSAEFPKEGPSILRIQQVVRGDSAAYFCASSPQTARVGPDTQYFGPGTRLTVL.

The V and J genes are TRBV10-3 and TRBJ2-3, with 9 nucleotides matching TRBD1. Germline V gene data show CDR1 as ENHRY and CDR2 as SYGVKD. The CDR3 loop spans 13 amino acids. Trimming cost V 11 bases and J 4 bases; bases outside gene matches: 7. The DNA for the CDR3 is TGTGCCCTCTCCCGGGACAGGGCAGATACGCAGTATTTT. It codes for CALSRDRADTQYF.

This clone has just one count. V usage is TRBV27 and J usage is TRBJ2-3; 9 bases are shared with TRBD1. V dropped 4 bases and J dropped 3; count of bases not matched to a gene: 5. This CDR3 comprises 15 residues. The germline gives CDR1 MNHEY, CDR2 SMNVEV (reference sequence). The CDR3 coding sequence is TGTGCCAGCAGTTCCTCGGGACAGGGTACAGATACGCAGTATTTT. This sequence encodes CASSSSGQGTDTQYF.

The genes are TRBV5-1 and TRBJ2-7, with 11 bases identical to TRBD1. Germline V gene lookup returns CDR1 SGHRS and CDR2 YFSETQ. J gave up 6 bases and V 2 bases, and 4 bases lay outside the gene matches. The CDR3 covers 14 residues. CDR3 nucleotides: TGCGCCAGCAGCTTCAGGGACAGGGGGGTCGAGCAGTACTTC. Its translation is CASSFRDRGVEQYF.

This chain links TRBV11-2 with TRBJ1-4; a weak D match, TRBD1 (5 bases). The V gene's germline CDR1 is SGHAT and CDR2 FQNNGV. CDR3 size: 17 residues. V lost 0 bases and J lost 0, with 11 bases in between. The CDR3 DNA is TGTGCCAGCAGCTTAGATTCGTTGACAGCAACTAATGAAAAACTGTTTTTT. Protein: CASSLDSLTATNEKLFF. Based on the CDR3 plus reference TRBV11-2 and TRBJ1-4, the full variable domain is EAGVAQSPRYKIIEKRQSVAFWCNPISGHATLYWYQQILGQGPKLLIQFQNNGVVDDSQLPKDRFSAERLKGVDSTLKIQPAKLEDSAVYLCASSLDSLTATNEKLFFGSGTQLSVL.

The chain combines TRBV7-9 with TRBJ1-5; possibly TRBD1 for D (5 bases). The CDR3 runs to 14 residues. Per germline, CDR1 SEHNR and CDR2 FQNEAQ (reference sequence). The ends were cut back, 1 base at V and 3 bases at J, with 7 bases in the middle. CDR3 in DNA: TGTGCCAGCAGCTTAGGACAGCTCAATCAGCCCCAGCATTTT. Amino acids: CASSLGQLNQPQHF.

The chain joins TRBV5-1 to TRBJ2-3; possibly TRBD2 for D (6 bases). Trimming took off 4 bases at V and 3 bases at J, with 12 bases between the two ends. The CDR3 contains 14 residues. Germline loops: CDR1 SGHRS, CDR2 YFSETQ. This CDR3 is CASSRRGGTDTQYF. The CDR3 DNA reads as TGCGCCAGCAGCCGGAGAGGAGGGACAGATACGCAGTATTTT.